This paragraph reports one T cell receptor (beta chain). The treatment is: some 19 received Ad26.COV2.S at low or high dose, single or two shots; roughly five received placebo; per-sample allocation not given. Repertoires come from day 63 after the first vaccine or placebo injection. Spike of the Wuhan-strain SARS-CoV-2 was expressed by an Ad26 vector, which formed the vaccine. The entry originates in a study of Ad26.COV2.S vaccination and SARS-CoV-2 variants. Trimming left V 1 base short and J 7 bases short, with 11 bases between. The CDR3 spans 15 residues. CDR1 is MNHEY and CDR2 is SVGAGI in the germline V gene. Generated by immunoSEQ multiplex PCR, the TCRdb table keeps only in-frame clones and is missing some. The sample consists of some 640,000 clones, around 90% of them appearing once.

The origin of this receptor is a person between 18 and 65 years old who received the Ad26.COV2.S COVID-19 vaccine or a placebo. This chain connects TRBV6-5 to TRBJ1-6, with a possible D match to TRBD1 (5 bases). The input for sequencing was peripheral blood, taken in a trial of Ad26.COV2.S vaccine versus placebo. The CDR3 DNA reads TGTGCCAGCAGTTACTGGAGGGGTGTGAATTCACCCCTCCACTTT. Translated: CASSYWRGVNSPLHF.